What follows are 29 T cell receptor beta chains derived from one specimen sequenced in a study of blood T cell repertoires in COVID-19. Sequencing was performed with immunoSEQ multiplex PCR; in TCRdb, only in-frame clones are kept and a portion is missing. The repertoire holds tens of thousands of clones, with approximately 90% as singletons. Specimen: peripheral blood. The origin of the receptors is a man between 60 and 75 years old with acute or convalescent COVID-19.

The V and J genes are TRBV4-3 and TRBJ1-2; possibly TRBD1 for D (6 bases). The CDR3 spans 16 residues. The germline V gene encodes CDR1 LGHNA and CDR2 YSLEER. V was trimmed by 4 bases and J by 7 bases, leaving 22 bases between them. CDR3 region: CASSPSEGGGVAGYTF. In DNA form, the CDR3 reads TGCGCCAGCAGCCCAAGTGAGGGAGGGGGGGTAGCTGGCTACACCTTC.

The V gene is TRBV11-2, the J gene TRBJ1-1, with 7 bases lining up with TRBD1. Unmatched junction bases numbered 8, after V lost 4 bases and J lost 6 bases. The germline CDR1 and CDR2 sequences are SGHAT and FQNNGV. The CDR3 is made up of 14 amino acids. CDR3: CASSWAGGQAEAFF. In nucleotides, the CDR3 is TGTGCCAGCAGCTGGGCTGGAGGACAGGCTGAAGCTTTCTTT.

V is TRBV19 and J is TRBJ2-5, with 10 bases that match TRBD2. CDR1 and CDR2 (germline): LNHDA, SQIVND (reference sequence). CDR3 length: 15 residues. Unmatched junction bases numbered 5, after V lost 5 bases and J lost 2 bases. In nucleotides, the CDR3 is TGTGCCAGTAGTTCGGGACTAGCGCGACAAGAGACCCAGTACTTC. Translating it yields CASSSGLARQETQYF.

The chain has TRBV10-3 and TRBJ1-1; TRBD1 is a possible D gene (5 bases). V shed 3 bases and J shed 8 bases, with 10 bases lying between them. This CDR3 contains 12 residues. Germline V gives CDR1 ENHRY, CDR2 SYGVKD. Here the CDR3 reads CAISDVTGEAFF. The CDR3 DNA follows: TGTGCCATCAGTGATGTTACAGGAGAAGCTTTCTTT.

This clone was seen only once. The CDR3: CATSASNQPQHF. CDR3 DNA: TGTGCCACCAGTGCCTCCAATCAGCCCCAGCATTTT. This chain joins TRBV24-1 and TRBJ1-5; D uncertain. Trimming took 5 bases from V and 3 from J, leaving 4 bases between them. Per germline, CDR1 KGHDR and CDR2 SFDVKD. CDR3 length: 12 amino acids.

The chain couples TRBV9 to TRBJ2-3; a weak D match, TRBD1 (5 bases). Germline CDR1 SGDLS, CDR2 YYNGEE. CDR3 size: 14 residues. V was pared by 0 bases and J by 10 bases, with 15 bases between. CDR3 residues: CASSVGQGPFAQYF. CDR3 coding DNA: TGTGCCAGCAGCGTAGGGCAGGGTCCCTTCGCGCAGTATTTT.

The chain joins TRBV6-2 or TRBV6-3 to TRBJ1-2, with D possibly TRBD1 on 5 matching bases. Germline values: CDR1 MNHEY, CDR2 SVGEGT. The CDR3 contains 13 residues. Trimming removed 4 bases at V and 7 bases at J, with 13 bases between. The CDR3 nucleotides are TGTGCCAGCAGTTTCCAGGGTGGTCGTGGCTACACCTTC. Its protein is CASSFQGGRGYTF.

This clone was seen only once. V is TRBV9 and J is TRBJ1-6, with unresolved D. V was cut by 3 bases and J by 0 bases, with 10 bases left in between. The CDR3 sequence is 16 residues long. Per the germline V gene, CDR1 is SGDLS and CDR2 is YYNGEE. The CDR3 DNA is TGTGCCAGCAGCGCCATGGGGAGCTCCTATAATTCACCCCTCCACTTT. Its translation is CASSAMGSSYNSPLHF.

The chain links TRBV7-8 to TRBJ1-1; 7 bases map to TRBD1. The germline CDR1 and CDR2 sequences are SGHVS and FQNEAQ. The trim removed 7 bases at V and 5 bases at J, leaving 10 bases unmatched. The CDR3 extends over 14 amino acids. The CDR3 DNA sequence: TGTGCCAGCACCGGACAGGTAGATTGGACTGAAGCTTTCTTT. Translated: CASTGQVDWTEAFF.

The chain combines TRBV5-1 with TRBJ2-5; 15 bases line up with TRBD2. V was pared by 5 bases and J by 2 bases, with 7 bases of the junction left unmatched. CDR3 size: 17 residues. Germline V gene sequence: CDR1 SGHRS, CDR2 YFSETQ. The CDR3, as DNA: TGCGCCAGCAGAACTGCGGGACTAGCGGGGGGACAAGAGACCCAGTACTTC. Protein product: CASRTAGLAGGQETQYF. Drawing the rest from reference TRBV5-1 and TRBJ2-5, the complete variable domain is KAGVTQTPRYLIKTRGQQVTLSCSPISGHRSVSWYQQTPGQGLQFLFEYFSETQRNKGNFPGRFSGRQFSNSRSEMNVSTLELGDSALYLCASRTAGLAGGQETQYFGPGTRLLVL.

The chain combines TRBV3-1 (or the pseudogene TRBV3-2) with TRBJ1-3, with 10 bases lining up with TRBD1. The germline V gene has CDR1 LGHDT and CDR2 YNNKEL (reference sequence). J lost 2 bases, V lost 4 bases, and 5 bases had no gene match. The CDR3 is 16 amino acids. The CDR3 protein is CASSPRTGGTGNTIYF. DNA for the CDR3: TGTGCCAGCAGCCCTCGGACAGGGGGAACTGGAAACACCATATATTTT.

This chain links TRBV10-3 with TRBJ1-5, with D uncertain. The germline V and J ends were trimmed by 10 bases and 7 bases, with 17 bases remaining between them. The germline gives CDR1 ENHRY, CDR2 SYGVKD. This CDR3 contains 13 residues. As DNA, the CDR3 is TGTGCCAATGCGCAAGACTATCAACAGCCCCAGCATTTT. Translation gives CANAQDYQQPQHF.

The chain uses TRBV2 and TRBJ1-2; 8 positions agree with TRBD1. J gave up 7 bases and V 6 bases, and 10 bases lay outside the gene matches. Germline V gene data show CDR1 as SNHLY and CDR2 as FYNNEI. The CDR3 is 14 amino acids. The CDR3 sequence is CASRPGGALGGYTF. The CDR3 DNA sequence: TGTGCCAGCAGACCAGGGGGCGCCTTGGGTGGCTACACCTTC. Full variable domain (missing parts from reference TRBV2 and TRBJ1-2): EPEVTQTPSHQVTQMGQEVILRCVPISNHLYFYWYRQILGQKVEFLVSFYNNEISEKSEIFDDQFSVERPDGSNFTLKIRSTKLEDSAMYFCASRPGGALGGYTFGSGTRLTVV.

The chain couples TRBV2 to TRBJ2-3, with 8 bases matching TRBD2. Germline lookup yields CDR1 SNHLY and CDR2 FYNNEI. This CDR3 has 15 residues. V was clipped by 7 bases and J by 1 base; unmatched bases: 7. The CDR3 here is CASTTSGGGTDTQYF. Here the CDR3 DNA reads TGTGCCAGCACAACCAGCGGGGGTGGCACAGATACGCAGTATTTT.

This clone was recorded only once. The chain joins TRBV7-2 to TRBJ1-1; no clear D. The V gene lost 9 bases and the J gene lost 7 bases, with 15 bases spanning the gap. This CDR3 has 12 residues. Germline lookup yields CDR1 SGHTA and CDR2 FQGNSA. The CDR3 nucleotides read TGTGCCAGTGGGAGTCAAATTTTTGAAGCTTTCTTT. It specifies CASGSQIFEAFF.

J is TRBJ2-5 and V is TRBV4-3, with TRBD1 matching 9 bases. CDR1 is LGHNA, CDR2 YSLEER, per germline. V lost 1 base to trimming and J lost 3 bases; unmatched junction nucleotides: 3. This CDR3 spans 15 amino acids. This chain's CDR3 is CASSQVGQGEETQYF. In DNA, the CDR3 is TGCGCCAGCAGCCAAGTGGGACAGGGTGAAGAGACCCAGTACTTC.

The V call is TRBV5-4, the J call TRBJ2-2, with D uncertain. This CDR3 comprises 13 residues. Germline CDR1 and CDR2: SGHNT and YYREEE (reference sequence). The V and J ends lost 7 bases and 6 bases respectively, with 13 bases between them. CDR3 nucleotide sequence: TGTGCCAGCTTTCTCACCGGTGCCGGGGAGCTGTTTTTT. Translation: CASFLTGAGELFF.

This clone was detected only once. The rearrangement uses TRBV4-3 and TRBJ2-3, with TRBD2 identical over 12 bases. The CDR3 loop spans 17 amino acids. The germline gives CDR1 LGHNA, CDR2 YSLEER. V lost 2 bases and J lost 3; bases outside the gene matches: 6. CDR3 region: CASSQQASGGVTDTQYF. The CDR3 region has the DNA TGCGCCAGCAGCCAACAGGCTAGCGGGGGGGTTACAGATACGCAGTATTTT.

CDR3 loop: CAHGQGSAGELFF. The CDR3 DNA reads TGTGCCCACGGTCAGGGGAGCGCCGGGGAGCTGTTTTTT. The chain joins TRBV6-5 to TRBJ2-2, with a weak D call TRBD1 (6 bases). The V and J ends lost 11 bases and 6 bases respectively, with 16 bases between them. The CDR3 sequence is 13 residues long. Germline CDR1 MNHEY, CDR2 SVGAGI.

This rearrangement joins TRBV30 to TRBJ1-5; D is unclear. Germline V gene lookup returns CDR1 GTSNPN and CDR2 SVGIG (reference sequence). Deletions cut 3 bases from V and 7 bases from J, with 13 bases between. The CDR3 loop spans 13 amino acids. The CDR3 DNA reads TGTGCCTGGAGCATCGCCGCAGCGCAGCCCCAGCATTTT. As protein: CAWSIAAAQPQHF.

This sequence joins TRBV7-2 and TRBJ2-5; 8 bases are a match to TRBD1. The germline V gene encodes CDR1 SGHTA and CDR2 FQGNSA. Germline trimming cut 3 bases from V and 9 bases from J; bases unmatched to any gene: 12. The CDR3 contains 15 residues. The CDR3 spells CASSFDQGARVAQYF. DNA of the CDR3: TGTGCCAGCAGCTTCGACCAGGGGGCGCGAGTGGCCCAGTACTTC.

The rearrangement uses TRBV16 and TRBJ1-1, with D possibly TRBD1 on 6 matching bases. There are 14 residues in the CDR3. Germline V gene data show CDR1 as KGHSY and CDR2 as FQNENV. V dropped 0 bases and J dropped 5 bases, with 10 bases sitting between them. CDR3 amino acids: CASSQSEGGTEAFF. DNA for the CDR3: TGTGCCAGCAGCCAATCGGAAGGGGGAACTGAAGCTTTCTTT.

This clone occurred a few times. CDR3 region: CASSLPQGVQTEAFF. For the CDR3, the DNA is TGTGCCAGCAGCTTACCACAGGGGGTACAGACTGAAGCTTTCTTT. J is TRBJ1-1 and V is TRBV11-2; TRBD1 agrees at 8 bases. V lost 2 bases and J lost 5; bases outside the gene matches: 7. Germline V gene sequence: CDR1 SGHAT, CDR2 FQNNGV. This CDR3 has 15 amino acids. Together with reference TRBV11-2 and TRBJ1-1, the CDR3 gives the full variable domain: EAGVAQSPRYKIIEKRQSVAFWCNPISGHATLYWYQQILGQGPKLLIQFQNNGVVDDSQLPKDRFSAERLKGVDSTLKIQPAKLEDSAVYLCASSLPQGVQTEAFFGQGTRLTVV.

The V call is TRBV5-6, the J call TRBJ2-5; D gene unclear. The germline V and J ends were trimmed by 1 base and 2 bases, with 9 bases remaining between them. The CDR3 loop spans 14 amino acids. The germline V gene has CDR1 SGHDT and CDR2 YYEEEE. The CDR3 DNA is TGTGCCAGCAGCTTGATGGGCGCACAAGAGACCCAGTACTTC. Translating gives CASSLMGAQETQYF.

J is TRBJ2-7 and V is TRBV7-2, with 11 nucleotides matching TRBD2. The CDR3 is made up of 15 amino acids. Germline trimming cut 5 bases from V and 1 base from J; bases unmatched to any gene: 4. Germline CDR1 is SGHTA and CDR2 is FQGNSA. The CDR3, as DNA: TGTGCCAGCAGCAATAGCGGGGGGGTTTCCTACGAGCAGTACTTC. It specifies CASSNSGGVSYEQYF.

V gene TRBV19 combines with J gene TRBJ1-2; 9 nucleotides line up with TRBD1. CDR1 and CDR2 (germline): LNHDA, SQIVND (reference sequence). With V trimmed by 4 bases and J by 4 bases, 7 bases remained unmatched. This CDR3 has 15 residues. CDR3 loop: CASSSPGQGTYGYTF. The CDR3 nucleotides are TGTGCCAGTAGTAGCCCGGGACAGGGAACCTATGGCTACACCTTC.

The V gene is TRBV5-1, the J gene TRBJ2-1; 11 nucleotides line up with TRBD1. Trimming took 0 bases from V and 2 from J; bases not matched to a gene: 1. Germline CDR1 and CDR2: SGHRS and YFSETQ. The CDR3 runs 16 residues. Here the CDR3 DNA reads TGCGCCAGCAGCTTGGGGACAGGGGGCCCCTACAATGAGCAGTTCTTC. Protein product: CASSLGTGGPYNEQFF. The whole variable domain, remainder taken from reference TRBV5-1 and TRBJ2-1, is KAGVTQTPRYLIKTRGQQVTLSCSPISGHRSVSWYQQTPGQGLQFLFEYFSETQRNKGNFPGRFSGRQFSNSRSEMNVSTLELGDSALYLCASSLGTGGPYNEQFFGPGTRLTVL.

The chain links TRBV20-1 to TRBJ2-7; TRBD1 matches at 8 bases. With V trimmed by 5 bases and J by 3 bases, 0 bases remained unmatched. This CDR3 is 11 amino acids long. The germline V gene encodes CDR1 DFQATT and CDR2 SNEGSKA (reference sequence). The CDR3 sequence: CSAGQGYEQYF. CDR3 nucleotide sequence: TGCAGTGCTGGACAGGGCTACGAGCAGTACTTC.

V is TRBV6-2 or TRBV6-3 and J is TRBJ1-4, with TRBD1 matching 9 bases. From germline, CDR1 is MNHEY and CDR2 SVGEGT. The ends lost 4 bases at V and 0 bases at J; junction bases unmatched: 9. The CDR3 totals 18 residues. In nucleotides, the CDR3 is TGTGCCAGCAGTTTCCTCCGGACAGGGGCGGCAACTAATGAAAAACTGTTTTTT. As protein: CASSFLRTGAATNEKLFF.